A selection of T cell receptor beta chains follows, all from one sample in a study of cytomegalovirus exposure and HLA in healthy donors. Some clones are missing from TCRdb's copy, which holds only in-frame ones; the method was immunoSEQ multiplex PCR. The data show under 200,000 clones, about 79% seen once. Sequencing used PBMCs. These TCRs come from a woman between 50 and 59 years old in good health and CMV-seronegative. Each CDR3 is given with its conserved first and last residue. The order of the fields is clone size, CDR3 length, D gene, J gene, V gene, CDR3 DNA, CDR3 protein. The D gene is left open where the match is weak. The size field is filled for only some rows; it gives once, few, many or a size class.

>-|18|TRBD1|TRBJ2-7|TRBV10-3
TGTGCCATCAGTGAGCATACTACCGGGACAGAAATAACGGGCGAGCGGTACTTC
CAISEHTTGTEITGERYF
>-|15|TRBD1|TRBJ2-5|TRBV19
TGTGCCAGTAGCCTCCACGGACAGGGTTCGCAGGAGCAGTACTTC
CASSLHGQGSQEQYF
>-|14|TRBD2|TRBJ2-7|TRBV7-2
TGTGCCAGCAGCTACAGGACTAGCGGTGTCGAGCAGTACTTC
CASSYRTSGVEQYF
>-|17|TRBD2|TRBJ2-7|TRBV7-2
TGTGCCAGCAGCTCCGGGACTAGACGGGGGGCAAATTACGAGCAGTACTTC
CASSSGTRRGANYEQYF
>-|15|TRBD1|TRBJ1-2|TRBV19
TGTGCCAGTAGTACAATCGGGACAGGCCACGGAGGCTACACCTTC
CASSTIGTGHGGYTF
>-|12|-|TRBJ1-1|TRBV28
TGTGCCAGCGCGGGGATTTCGACTGAAGCTTTCTTT
CASAGISTEAFF
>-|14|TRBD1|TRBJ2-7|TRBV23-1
TGCGCCAGCAGTCAATCGGGACAGGGTTACGAGCAGTACTTC
CASSQSGQGYEQYF
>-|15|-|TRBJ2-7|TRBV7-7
TGTGCCAGCAGCCCAGGTCAAGGTGACTCCTACGAGCAGTACTTC
CASSPGQGDSYEQYF
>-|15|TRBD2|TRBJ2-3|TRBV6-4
TGTGCCAGCAGTAACCTAGCGGGAGGGTCGGATACGCAGTATTTT
CASSNLAGGSDTQYF
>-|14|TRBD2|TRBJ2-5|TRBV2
TGTGCCAGCCACCTACGACTAGCGGGAGAGACCCAGTACTTC
CASHLRLAGETQYF
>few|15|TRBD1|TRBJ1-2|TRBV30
TGTGCCTGGAGTGTACGGGACAGATTGAACTATGGCTACACCTTC
CAWSVRDRLNYGYTF
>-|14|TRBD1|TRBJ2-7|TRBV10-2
TGCGCCAGCAGTGAACCAGGGGGCAGGAACGAGCAGTACTTC
CASSEPGGRNEQYF
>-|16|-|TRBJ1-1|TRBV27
TGTGCCAGCAGTTCCCTATACAGGTCTGTGAACACTGAAGCTTTCTTT
CASSSLYRSVNTEAFF
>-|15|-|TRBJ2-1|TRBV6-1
TGTGCCAGCAGTGAACGGGATATCAACCACAATGAGCAGTTCTTC
CASSERDINHNEQFF
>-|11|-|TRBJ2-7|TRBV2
TGTGCCAGCAGGGCCACCTACGAGCAGTACTTC
CASRATYEQYF
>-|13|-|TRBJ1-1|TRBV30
TGTGCCTACTCCTCTGGAGGGAACACTGAAGCTTTCTTT
CAYSSGGNTEAFF
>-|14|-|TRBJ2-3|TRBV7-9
TGTGCCAGCAGCTCCGTAACAAGCACAGATACGCAGTATTTT
CASSSVTSTDTQYF
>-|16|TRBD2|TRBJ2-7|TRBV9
TGTGCCAGCAGCGTCGCCCCTAGCGGGAGTGGCTACGAGCAGTACTTC
CASSVAPSGSGYEQYF
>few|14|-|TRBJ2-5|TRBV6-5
TGTGCCAGCAGTTTGGGGGGTCCCCAAGAGACCCAGTACTTC
CASSLGGPQETQYF
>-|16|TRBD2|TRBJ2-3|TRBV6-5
TGTGCCAGCAGTTTCACACTAGCGGGAGGGACAGATACGCAGTATTTT
CASSFTLAGGTDTQYF
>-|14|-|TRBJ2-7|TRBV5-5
TGTGCCAGCAGCTTGGCCTTGCGAGAGTACGAGCAGTACTTC
CASSLALREYEQYF
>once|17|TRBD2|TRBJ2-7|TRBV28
TGTGCCAGCAAGGAGGTGCGAGCGGGAGCGAGGTCCTACGAGCAGTACTTC
CASKEVRAGARSYEQYF
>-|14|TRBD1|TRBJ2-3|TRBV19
TGTGCCAGTACCGCAGGGGGCAGGACAGATACGCAGTATTTT
CASTAGGRTDTQYF
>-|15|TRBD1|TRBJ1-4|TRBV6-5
TGTGCCAGCAGTTACTCATCACAGGGGAGCGAAAAACTGTTTTTT
CASSYSSQGSEKLFF
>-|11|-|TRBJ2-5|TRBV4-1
TGCGCCAGCAGCCAAGACGGGACCCAGTACTTC
CASSQDGTQYF
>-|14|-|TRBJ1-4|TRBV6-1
TGTGCCAGCAAGGAAGACAGACTTAATGAAAAACTGTTTTTT
CASKEDRLNEKLFF
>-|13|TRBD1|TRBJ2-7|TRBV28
TGTGCCATCGGGACAGTCAGAGACTACGAGCAGTACTTC
CAIGTVRDYEQYF
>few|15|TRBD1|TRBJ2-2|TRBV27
TGTGCCAGCAGAAGCGGCGACAGGGACACCGGGGAGCTGTTTTTT
CASRSGDRDTGELFF
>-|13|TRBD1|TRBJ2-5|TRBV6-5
TGTGCCAGCAGTTCGGACAGGGAAGAGACCCAGTACTTC
CASSSDREETQYF
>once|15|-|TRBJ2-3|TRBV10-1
TGCGCCAGCAGTGACGCTAGTTCCATCACAGATACGCAGTATTTT
CASSDASSITDTQYF
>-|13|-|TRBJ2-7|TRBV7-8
TGTGCCAGCAGCTTACGGTCAGGGCACGAGCAGTACTTC
CASSLRSGHEQYF
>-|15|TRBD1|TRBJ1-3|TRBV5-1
TGCGCCAGCAGACCGGGACAGAGCTCTGGAAACACCATATATTTT
CASRPGQSSGNTIYF
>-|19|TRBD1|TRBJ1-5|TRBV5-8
TGTGCCAGCAGCTTGGTTCGCGGGACAGGGGGTAGGAGCAATCAGCCCCAGCATTTT
CASSLVRGTGGRSNQPQHF
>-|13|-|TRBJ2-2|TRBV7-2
TGTGCCAGCAGCTTTCGAGGGACCGGGGAGCTGTTTTTT
CASSFRGTGELFF
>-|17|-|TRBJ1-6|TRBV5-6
TGTGCCAGCAGCTTTCTCACGACGGACAGTCTGAATTCACCCCTCCACTTT
CASSFLTTDSLNSPLHF
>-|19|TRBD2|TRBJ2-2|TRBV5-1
TGCGCCAGCAGCTTGGACTCTCCGGGACTAGCTTCGAACACCGGGGAGCTGTTTTTT
CASSLDSPGLASNTGELFF
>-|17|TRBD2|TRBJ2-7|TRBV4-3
TGCGCCAGCAGCCAGGATCCCCTAGCGGGGGGGTTCTACGAGCAGTACTTC
CASSQDPLAGGFYEQYF
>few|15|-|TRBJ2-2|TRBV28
TGTGCCAGCAGTCCCGGGACAAGGAACACCGGGGAGCTGTTTTTT
CASSPGTRNTGELFF
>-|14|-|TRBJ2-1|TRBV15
TGTGCCACCAGCATTTGGACTGGCTACAATGAGCAGTTCTTC
CATSIWTGYNEQFF
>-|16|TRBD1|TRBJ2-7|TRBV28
TGTGCCAGCAGTTTTTTTGGACAGGGGCCCTCCTACGAGCAGTACTTC
CASSFFGQGPSYEQYF
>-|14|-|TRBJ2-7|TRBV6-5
TGTGCCAGCAGTTATTCCAGGGCAAAACACGAGCAGTACTTC
CASSYSRAKHEQYF
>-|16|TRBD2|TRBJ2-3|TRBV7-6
TGTGCCAGCAGCCTCTCCGGACTAGCGGGTGCAGATACGCAGTATTTT
CASSLSGLAGADTQYF
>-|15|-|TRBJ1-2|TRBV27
TGTGCCAGCAGTTTAAGTACGGGGGGGCAAGGTGGCTACACCTTC
CASSLSTGGQGGYTF
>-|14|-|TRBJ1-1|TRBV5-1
TGCGCCAGCCGGAAGGGGGGGATGAACACTGAAGCTTTCTTT
CASRKGGMNTEAFF
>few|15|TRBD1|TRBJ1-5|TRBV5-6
TGTGCCAGCAGCTTGAAGGGACAGGAAAATCAGCCCCAGCATTTT
CASSLKGQENQPQHF
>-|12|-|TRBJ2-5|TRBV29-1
TGCAGCGTTCCGCAGGGTGGAGAGACCCAGTACTTC
CSVPQGGETQYF
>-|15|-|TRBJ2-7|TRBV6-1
TGTGCCAGCAGTGAGTGGCAGGGAAGTCTTTACGAGCAGTACTTC
CASSEWQGSLYEQYF
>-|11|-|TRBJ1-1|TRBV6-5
TGTGCCACCCAGGTGAACACTGAAGCTTTCTTT
CATQVNTEAFF
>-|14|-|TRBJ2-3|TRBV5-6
TGTGCCAGCAGCCTGGGGTGGGCGGGAGATACGCAGTATTTT
CASSLGWAGDTQYF
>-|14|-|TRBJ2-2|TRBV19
TGTGCCAGTAGTATTGGAGCGAACACCGGGGAGCTGTTTTTT
CASSIGANTGELFF
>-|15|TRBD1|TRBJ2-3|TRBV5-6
TGTGCCAGCAGCTGGTACAGGGGATTAGGAGATACGCAGTATTTT
CASSWYRGLGDTQYF